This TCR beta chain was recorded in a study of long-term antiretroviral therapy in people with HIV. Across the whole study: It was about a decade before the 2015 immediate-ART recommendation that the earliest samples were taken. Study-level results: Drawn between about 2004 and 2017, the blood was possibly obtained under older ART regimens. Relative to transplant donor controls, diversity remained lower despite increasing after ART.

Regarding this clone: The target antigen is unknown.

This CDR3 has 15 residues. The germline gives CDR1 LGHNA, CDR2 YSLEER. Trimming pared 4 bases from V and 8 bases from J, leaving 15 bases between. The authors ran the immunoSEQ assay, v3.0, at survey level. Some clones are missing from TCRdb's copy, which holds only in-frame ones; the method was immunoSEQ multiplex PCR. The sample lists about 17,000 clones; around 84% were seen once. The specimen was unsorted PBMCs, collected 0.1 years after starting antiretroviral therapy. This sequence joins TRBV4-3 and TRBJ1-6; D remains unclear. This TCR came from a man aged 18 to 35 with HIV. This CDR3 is CASSPEAGSDSPLHF. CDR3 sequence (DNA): TGCGCCAGCAGCCCAGAAGCGGGGAGCGATTCACCCCTCCACTTT.